Listed below are T cell receptor beta chains from one sample, sequenced in a study of cytomegalovirus exposure and HLA in healthy donors. Clones were read by immunoSEQ multiplex PCR, and TCRdb kept only the in-frame ones, dropping some. Of under 200,000 clones detected, roughly nine tenths appear once; the ten largest clones hold 3% to 3.5%. The sequencing input was PBMCs. These TCRs come from a woman in her late teens or twenties in good health and CMV-seropositive. CDR3s include the opening cysteine and the closing phenylalanine or tryptophan. The order of the fields is V gene, J gene, clone size, D gene, CDR3 protein, CDR3 DNA. D genes are given only for firm matches. A row's size may be missing; if present it is once, few, many or a size class.

V: TRBV19; J: TRBJ1-4; size: -; D: -; CDR3: CASSIAVLSASGEKLFF; DNA: TGTGCCAGTAGTATAGCTGTATTGAGCGCTTCCGGTGAAAAACTGTTTTTT
V: TRBV29-1; J: TRBJ2-1; size: -; D: -; CDR3: CSVASTVLNEQFF; DNA: TGCAGCGTTGCTTCCACAGTTCTCAATGAGCAGTTCTTC
V: TRBV6-4; J: TRBJ1-2; size: -; D: -; CDR3: CASSAGTMGLLGYGYTF; DNA: TGTGCCAGCAGTGCCGGGACAATGGGCCTTCTTGGATATGGCTACACCTTC
V: TRBV2; J: TRBJ1-5; size: -; D: -; CDR3: CASSEEVLTRGHF; DNA: TGTGCCAGCAGTGAAGAGGTCCTAACCCGGGGGCATTTT
V: TRBV13; J: TRBJ2-7; size: -; D: TRBD1; CDR3: CASSRTGSAHEQYF; DNA: TGTGCCAGCAGCCGGACAGGGTCGGCTCACGAGCAGTACTTC
V: TRBV30; J: TRBJ2-7; size: few; D: TRBD2; CDR3: CAWSAAGTYEQYF; DNA: TGTGCCTGGAGTGCAGCGGGGACCTACGAGCAGTACTTC
V: TRBV6-5; J: TRBJ1-2; size: -; D: TRBD1; CDR3: CASSYLGQGRYGYTF; DNA: TGTGCCAGCAGTTACCTTGGACAGGGTCGGTATGGCTACACCTTC
V: TRBV25-1; J: TRBJ1-1; size: -; D: TRBD1; CDR3: CASSDPLTGREAFF; DNA: TGTGCCAGCAGTGATCCCCTGACAGGGCGTGAAGCTTTCTTT
V: TRBV4-1; J: TRBJ2-1; size: -; D: -; CDR3: CASSQDVAHEQFF; DNA: TGCGCCAGCAGCCAAGACGTGGCACATGAGCAGTTCTTC
V: TRBV19; J: TRBJ2-2; size: -; D: -; CDR3: CASKTDFPNTGELFF; DNA: TGTGCCAGTAAGACGGACTTCCCGAACACCGGGGAGCTGTTTTTT
V: TRBV5-1; J: TRBJ2-6; size: -; D: -; CDR3: CASSPEARGAGANVLTF; DNA: TGCGCCAGCAGCCCGGAGGCCAGGGGGGCTGGGGCCAACGTCCTGACTTTC
V: TRBV5-1; J: TRBJ2-5; size: -; D: TRBD1; CDR3: CASSLDRGRKTQYF; DNA: TGCGCCAGCAGCTTGGACAGGGGGCGAAAGACCCAGTACTTC
V: TRBV27; J: TRBJ1-5; size: -; D: -; CDR3: CASSLDSNQPQHF; DNA: TGTGCCAGCAGCCTAGATAGCAATCAGCCCCAGCATTTT
V: TRBV28; J: TRBJ2-2; size: -; D: TRBD2; CDR3: CASSSLGLAGGTNTGELFF; DNA: TGTGCCAGCAGTTCACTCGGACTAGCGGGAGGAACGAACACCGGGGAGCTGTTTTTT
V: TRBV4-2; J: TRBJ2-1; size: -; D: -; CDR3: CASSKNSLAPNEQFF; DNA: TGTGCCAGCAGCAAGAATTCCCTAGCCCCCAATGAGCAGTTCTTC
V: TRBV29-1; J: TRBJ2-7; size: -; D: -; CDR3: CSVERLVGYEQYF; DNA: TGCAGCGTTGAAAGACTAGTAGGATACGAGCAGTACTTC
V: TRBV18; J: TRBJ2-3; size: -; D: -; CDR3: CASSRYPRDTDTQYF; DNA: TGTGCCAGCTCACGGTACCCCCGGGACACAGATACGCAGTATTTT
V: TRBV11-2; J: TRBJ2-3; size: -; D: TRBD1; CDR3: CASNNRGPSTDTQYF; DNA: TGTGCCAGCAACAACAGGGGCCCTAGCACAGATACGCAGTATTTT
V: TRBV29-1; J: TRBJ2-3; size: -; D: TRBD2; CDR3: CSVDGPMRGGTDTQYF; DNA: TGCAGCGTTGACGGTCCTATGCGGGGGGGCACAGATACGCAGTATTTT
V: TRBV28; J: TRBJ2-3; size: -; D: TRBD2; CDR3: CASTERMGSGRPQSTDTQYF; DNA: TGTGCCAGCACCGAGAGAATGGGTAGCGGGAGGCCCCAGAGCACAGATACGCAGTATTTT
V: TRBV9; J: TRBJ1-3; size: -; D: -; CDR3: CASSPGWSSGNTIYF; DNA: TGTGCCAGCAGCCCTGGATGGAGCTCTGGAAACACCATATATTTT
V: TRBV18; J: TRBJ2-5; size: -; D: TRBD2; CDR3: CASSRTLAVQETQYF; DNA: TGTGCCAGCTCACGGACACTAGCGGTCCAAGAGACCCAGTACTTC
V: TRBV4-2; J: TRBJ2-3; size: -; D: TRBD2; CDR3: CASRHGGAGTDTQYF; DNA: TGTGCCAGCAGACACGGGGGGGCTGGCACAGATACGCAGTATTTT
V: TRBV2; J: TRBJ2-5; size: -; D: TRBD2; CDR3: CASRTSGGAGSTQYF; DNA: TGTGCCAGCAGGACTAGCGGGGGCGCCGGGTCGACCCAGTACTTC
V: TRBV28; J: TRBJ2-7; size: -; D: -; CDR3: CASSMTGDEQYF; DNA: TGTGCCAGCAGTATGACCGGGGACGAGCAGTACTTC
V: TRBV2; J: TRBJ2-1; size: once; D: TRBD2; CDR3: CASSDKRGTFYNEQFF; DNA: TGTGCCAGCAGTGACAAGCGGGGGACTTTCTACAATGAGCAGTTCTTC
V: TRBV6-6; J: TRBJ2-7; size: -; D: TRBD2; CDR3: CASSYGAGVGEQYF; DNA: TGTGCCAGCAGTTACGGAGCGGGAGTGGGGGAGCAGTACTTC
V: TRBV7-8; J: TRBJ2-1; size: -; D: TRBD2; CDR3: CASSLASGGLYNEQFF; DNA: TGTGCCAGCAGCTTAGCTAGCGGGGGTCTCTACAATGAGCAGTTCTTC
V: TRBV11-3; J: TRBJ2-1; size: -; D: -; CDR3: CASSFRADEQFF; DNA: TGTGCCAGCAGCTTCAGGGCTGATGAGCAGTTCTTC
V: TRBV19; J: TRBJ1-2; size: -; D: -; CDR3: CASSIAPQGVLSSNYGYTF; DNA: TGTGCCAGTAGTATAGCCCCACAGGGCGTACTATCTTCTAACTATGGCTACACCTTC
V: TRBV21-1; J: TRBJ2-7; size: -; D: -; CDR3: CASSKGGTSGANEQYF; DNA: TGTGCCAGCAGCAAAGGAGGGACTAGCGGGGCTAACGAGCAGTACTTC
V: TRBV6-5; J: TRBJ2-7; size: -; D: TRBD1; CDR3: CASSNSGGGSEQYF; DNA: TGTGCCAGCAGTAACTCAGGGGGCGGGTCCGAGCAGTACTTC
V: TRBV9; J: TRBJ1-5; size: -; D: TRBD1; CDR3: CASSGLSGTENQPQHF; DNA: TGTGCCAGCAGCGGCCTCTCCGGGACAGAGAATCAGCCCCAGCATTTT
V: TRBV18; J: TRBJ2-2; size: once; D: -; CDR3: CASSPLGTPNTGELFF; DNA: TGTGCCAGCTCACCACTAGGGACACCCAACACCGGGGAGCTGTTTTTT
V: TRBV15; J: TRBJ2-7; size: -; D: TRBD1; CDR3: CATSRGDRWREQYF; DNA: TGTGCCACCAGCAGGGGGGACAGGTGGCGCGAGCAGTACTTC
V: TRBV6-6; J: TRBJ2-4; size: -; D: TRBD2; CDR3: CASSYPSGSAKNIQYF; DNA: TGTGCCAGCAGTTACCCCAGCGGGAGCGCCAAAAACATTCAGTACTTC
V: TRBV6-6; J: TRBJ2-1; size: -; D: TRBD1; CDR3: CATGDRGNEQFF; DNA: TGTGCCACGGGGGACAGGGGCAATGAGCAGTTCTTC
V: TRBV2; J: TRBJ2-4; size: -; D: TRBD1; CDR3: CASSADRGMYIQYF; DNA: TGTGCCAGCAGTGCGGACAGGGGGATGTACATTCAGTACTTC
V: TRBV6-1; J: TRBJ1-5; size: -; D: -; CDR3: CASSEASQTSNQPQHF; DNA: TGTGCCAGCAGTGAAGCTAGCCAGACTAGCAATCAGCCCCAGCATTTT
V: TRBV6-5; J: TRBJ2-3; size: once; D: TRBD2; CDR3: CASEMGGDKDTQYF; DNA: TGTGCCAGCGAGATGGGGGGGGATAAAGATACGCAGTATTTT
V: TRBV5-4; J: TRBJ2-3; size: -; D: -; CDR3: CASSLLVRGETDTQYF; DNA: TGTGCCAGCAGCCTTCTGGTAAGGGGCGAGACAGATACGCAGTATTTT
V: TRBV11-2; J: TRBJ1-3; size: once; D: -; CDR3: CASSLVSGSGNTIYF; DNA: TGTGCCAGCAGCTTAGTCAGCGGATCCGGAAACACCATATATTTT
V: TRBV7-3; J: TRBJ2-7; size: -; D: TRBD2; CDR3: CASTQGEGGPDEQYF; DNA: TGTGCCAGCACCCAAGGGGAGGGAGGGCCCGACGAGCAGTACTTC
V: TRBV28; J: TRBJ1-3; size: -; D: -; CDR3: CASRQETGQAGNTIYF; DNA: TGTGCCAGCAGACAGGAAACAGGGCAGGCCGGAAACACCATATATTTT
V: TRBV6-1; J: TRBJ2-1; size: -; D: -; CDR3: CASSRYNEQFF; DNA: TGTGCCAGCAGTCGCTACAATGAGCAGTTCTTC
V: TRBV30; J: TRBJ2-7; size: -; D: -; CDR3: CAWSVLHEQYF; DNA: TGTGCCTGGAGTGTACTCCACGAGCAGTACTTC
V: TRBV12-5; J: TRBJ1-2; size: -; D: TRBD1; CDR3: CASGLVPWTGYGYTF; DNA: TGTGCTAGTGGTTTGGTACCGTGGACAGGGTACGGCTACACCTTC
V: TRBV29-1; J: TRBJ2-7; size: -; D: TRBD1; CDR3: CSVAGQGRTRYSYEQYF; DNA: TGCAGCGTGGCGGGACAGGGGAGGACTAGATATTCCTACGAGCAGTACTTC